These 2 T cell receptor beta chains came from one sample sequenced in a study of chemoradiotherapy in HPV16-positive cancers (dated 2022 in TCRdb). Receptor amplification or capture employed the immunoSEQ multiplex PCR assay. This immuneACCESS table, as held by TCRdb, lists in-frame sequences with V and J called but not all clones. Of the missing ones, under half trace to an unresolved V gene in checked studies; the others have no known cause. The sample table holds some 6,200 clones, of which 70% to 90% were seen once. About 2% of the sample is held by the ten biggest clonotypes. The sequences come from tumor tissue, collected from a patient who underwent chemoradiotherapy. The source of these receptors is a human donor with HPV-associated anogenital cancer.

This chain links TRBV7-8 with TRBJ2-1, with 9 bases fitting TRBD1. Germline CDR1 is SGHVS and CDR2 is FQNEAQ. This CDR3 region has 18 residues. Losses at the gene ends were 1 base for V and 3 bases for J; bases not matched to a gene: 10. CDR3 nucleotide sequence: TGTGCCAGCAGCTTAGTTGTTAGGGCGACAGGGGGCTACAATGAGCAGTTCTTC. Translation: CASSLVVRATGGYNEQFF.

The genes are TRBV19 and TRBJ2-7, with 7 bases identical to TRBD1. The V segment lost 5 bases and the J segment 4 bases; nucleotides outside the gene matches: 11. Germline values: CDR1 LNHDA, CDR2 SQIVND (reference sequence). This CDR3 comprises 15 residues. This chain's CDR3 is CASSEKNRGSYEQYF. The CDR3 nucleotides read TGTGCCAGTAGTGAGAAGAACAGGGGATCATACGAGCAGTACTTC.